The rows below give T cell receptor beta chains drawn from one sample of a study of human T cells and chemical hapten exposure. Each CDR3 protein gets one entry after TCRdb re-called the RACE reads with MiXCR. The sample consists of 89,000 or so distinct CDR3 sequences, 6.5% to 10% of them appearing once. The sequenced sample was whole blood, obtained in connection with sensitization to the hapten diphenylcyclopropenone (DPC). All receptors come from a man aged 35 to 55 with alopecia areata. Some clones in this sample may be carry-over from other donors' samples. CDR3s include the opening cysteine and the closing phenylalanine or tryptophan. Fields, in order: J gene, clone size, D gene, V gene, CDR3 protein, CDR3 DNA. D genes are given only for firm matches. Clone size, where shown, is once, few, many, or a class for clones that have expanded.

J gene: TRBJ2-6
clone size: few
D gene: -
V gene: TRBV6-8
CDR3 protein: CASSYYTGANVLTF
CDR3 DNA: TGTGCCAGCAGTTATTACACTGGGGCCAACGTCCTGACTTTC

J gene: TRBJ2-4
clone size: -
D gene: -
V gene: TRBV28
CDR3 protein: CASSVTVKNIQYF
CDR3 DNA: TGTGCCAGCAGTGTTACGGTCAAAAACATTCAGTACTTC

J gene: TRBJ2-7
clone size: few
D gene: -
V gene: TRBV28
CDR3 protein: CASSLSPEGYEQYF
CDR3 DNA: TGTGCCAGCAGTTTATCCCCAGAGGGCTACGAGCAGTACTTC

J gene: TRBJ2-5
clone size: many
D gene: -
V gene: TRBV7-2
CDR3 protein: CASSLEIQAFGETQYF
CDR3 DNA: TGTGCCAGCAGCTTGGAGATTCAAGCCTTCGGGGAGACCCAGTACTTC

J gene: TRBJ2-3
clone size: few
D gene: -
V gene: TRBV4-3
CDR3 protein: CASSFWEAGTDTQYF
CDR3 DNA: TGCGCCAGCAGTTTTTGGGAGGCGGGCACAGATACGCAGTATTTT

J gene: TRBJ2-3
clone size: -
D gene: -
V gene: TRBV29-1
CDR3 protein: CSVENTDTQYF
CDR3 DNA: TGCAGCGTGGAAAACACAGATACGCAGTATTTT

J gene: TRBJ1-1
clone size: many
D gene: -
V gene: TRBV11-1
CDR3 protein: CASSPRKGKHTEAFF
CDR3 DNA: TGTGCCAGCAGCCCGCGGAAGGGGAAGCACACTGAAGCTTTCTTT

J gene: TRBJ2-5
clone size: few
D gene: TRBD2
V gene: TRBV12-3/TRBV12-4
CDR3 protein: CASSLPWGGRETQYF
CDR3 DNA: TGTGCCAGCAGTTTACCGTGGGGCGGGAGGGAGACCCAGTACTTC

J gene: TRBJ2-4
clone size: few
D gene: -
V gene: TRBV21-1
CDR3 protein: CARDRERWRKIATKNIQYF
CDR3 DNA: TGTGCCAGAGATAGAGAACGATGGCGGAAAATCGCAACCAAAAACATTCAGTACTTC

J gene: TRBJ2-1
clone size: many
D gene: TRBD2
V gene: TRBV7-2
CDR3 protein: CASSLVVTSGAVEQFF
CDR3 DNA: TGTGCCAGCAGCTTAGTGGTGACTAGCGGGGCGGTTGAGCAGTTCTTC

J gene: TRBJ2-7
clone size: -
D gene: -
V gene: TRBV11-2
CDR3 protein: CASSFFKGYEQYF
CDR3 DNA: TGTGCCAGCAGCTTTTTCAAGGGCTACGAGCAGTACTTC

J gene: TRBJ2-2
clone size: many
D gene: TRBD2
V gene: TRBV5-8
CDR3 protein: CASSLTSGTTGELFF
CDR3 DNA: TGTGCCAGCAGCCTCACTAGCGGGACCACCGGGGAGCTGTTTTTT

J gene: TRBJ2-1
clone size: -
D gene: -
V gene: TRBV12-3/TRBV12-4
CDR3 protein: CASSFSGHNEQFF
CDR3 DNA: TGTGCCAGCAGCTTTAGCGGTCACAATGAGCAGTTCTTC

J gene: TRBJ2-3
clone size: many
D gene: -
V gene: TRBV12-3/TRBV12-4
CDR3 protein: CAAAETGASTDTQYF
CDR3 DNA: TGTGCCGCTGCAGAGACAGGAGCTAGCACAGATACGCAGTATTTT